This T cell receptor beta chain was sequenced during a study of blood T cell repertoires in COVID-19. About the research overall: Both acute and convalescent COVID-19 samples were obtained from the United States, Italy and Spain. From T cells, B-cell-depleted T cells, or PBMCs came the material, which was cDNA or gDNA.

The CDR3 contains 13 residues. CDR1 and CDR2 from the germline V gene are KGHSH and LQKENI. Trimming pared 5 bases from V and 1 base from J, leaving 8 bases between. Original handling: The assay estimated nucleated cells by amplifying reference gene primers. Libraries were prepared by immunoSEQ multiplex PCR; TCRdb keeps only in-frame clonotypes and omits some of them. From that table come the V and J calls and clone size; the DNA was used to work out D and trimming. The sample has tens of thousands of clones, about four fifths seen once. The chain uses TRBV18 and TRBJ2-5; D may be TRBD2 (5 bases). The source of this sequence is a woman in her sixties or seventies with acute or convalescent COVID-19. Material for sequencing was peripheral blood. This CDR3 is CASSVGLQETQYF. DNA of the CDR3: TGTGCCAGCTCAGTAGGACTCCAAGAGACCCAGTACTTC.